These T cell receptor beta chains were read from a single sample in a study of blood T cell repertoires in COVID-19. Produced via immunoSEQ multiplex PCR; TCRdb's table is partial and in-frame only. This table holds about 100,000 clones, approximately 91% found once. The sequenced material came from peripheral blood. The receptors here all came from a man in his 60s with acute or convalescent COVID-19. Each CDR3 is given with its conserved first and last residue. D genes are given only for firm matches.

D,V,J,CDR3
TRBD1,TRBV28,TRBJ1-2,CASSHPGQGTPNTF
TRBD1,TRBV30,TRBJ1-5,CAWSPRGPLSNQPQHF
-,TRBV30,TRBJ1-2,CAWSVFVGGPANYGYTF
-,TRBV9,TRBJ1-1,CASSVSPGQNTEAFF
TRBD1,TRBV6-5,TRBJ1-2,CASTPRTGFGYGYTF
-,TRBV19,TRBJ1-4,CATFGTREEKLFF
TRBD1,TRBV9,TRBJ1-5,CASSVIRYHRQGIDQPQHF
-,TRBV30,TRBJ2-7,CALWRQGGSYEQYF
-,TRBV19,TRBJ2-2,CASSTTSSTGELFF
-,TRBV29-1,TRBJ2-3,CSVGHITDTQYF
TRBD2,TRBV28,TRBJ2-7,CASRLAGGPYEQYF
-,TRBV2,TRBJ2-3,CASSGHKSSTDTQYF
-,TRBV6-4,TRBJ2-1,CASSLERAEYNEQFF
-,TRBV28,TRBJ2-7,CASSLPLNYEQYF
-,TRBV27,TRBJ1-4,CASSLRGTSTNEKLFF
-,TRBV10-3,TRBJ1-1,CAISAQANTEAFF
TRBD1,TRBV6-5,TRBJ1-5,CASWDRRGQPQHF
-,TRBV28,TRBJ2-7,CASTTPAGGAYEQYF
-,TRBV2,TRBJ1-5,CASSEGRGRQPQHF
TRBD1,TRBV27,TRBJ1-5,CASRRQGLNQPQHF
-,TRBV21-1,TRBJ1-5,CASSKGQVSQMGFGGSNQPQHF
-,TRBV28,TRBJ1-1,CASSLAPPTEAFF
-,TRBV19,TRBJ1-3,CASSPRDGGTIYF
TRBD1,TRBV10-3,TRBJ1-5,CAISYDRGGQPQHF
TRBD2,TRBV3-1/TRBV3-2,TRBJ2-1,CASSRGQDSGEQFF
-,TRBV19,TRBJ2-7,CASSTHGTFEQYF
TRBD2,TRBV24-1,TRBJ2-5,CATSDPTTSGRAFGETQYF
TRBD2,TRBV7-9,TRBJ2-7,CASSLIGGRTDEQYF
-,TRBV3-1/TRBV3-2,TRBJ2-2,CASSRFSVSGELFF
-,TRBV30,TRBJ1-2,CAWSVLRKGYTF
-,TRBV28,TRBJ1-2,CASSSRQSYYGYTF
TRBD1,TRBV29-1,TRBJ2-5,CSAGQIRTGPGETQYF
-,TRBV21-1,TRBJ1-5,CASSKDGQNSNQPQHF
TRBD1,TRBV7-8,TRBJ1-6,CASSLGTGSNSPLHF
-,TRBV28,TRBJ1-5,CASPGNQPQHF
TRBD2,TRBV19,TRBJ2-3,CASSSRSSGRQYF
-,TRBV2,TRBJ1-5,CASSASSQPQHF
TRBD1,TRBV5-1,TRBJ2-4,CASSPGQGINIQYF
-,TRBV28,TRBJ2-7,CASSSGQLVSYEQYF
TRBD2,TRBV7-9,TRBJ2-7,CASSLGSAGGYEQYF
TRBD1,TRBV24-1,TRBJ2-2,CATSPSGQGKSGELFF
-,TRBV6-1,TRBJ1-6,CASSDRGGNSPLHF
-,TRBV30,TRBJ2-5,CACISGEETQYF
TRBD1,TRBV28,TRBJ1-2,CASSFRGTASYYGYTF
TRBD1,TRBV6-2/TRBV6-3,TRBJ1-5,CASSRTGTGNQPQHF
-,TRBV5-6,TRBJ2-3,CASSFEGPGADTQYF